The clone carrying this T cell receptor (beta chain) is judged medium-sized (0.01 to 0.1%). Its antigen is currently unknown. This specimen comes from a study of breast tumors, draining lymph nodes, adjacent tissues. Findings of the study overall: That most tumor T cells come from lymph nodes remained unproven. Tumor TCR diversity was below lymph nodes but above nontumor tissue.

V lost 6 bases, J lost 4 bases, and 14 bases lay in between. The germline CDR1 and CDR2 sequences are SNHLY and FYNNEI. The CDR3 is 14 amino acids. MiXCR was run by TCRdb on the multiplex PCR reads, yielding one entry per CDR3 protein. The table has about 53,000 distinct CDR3 sequences, approximately 45% seen once. The chain employs TRBV2 and TRBJ2-3; the D gene could be TRBD1 or TRBD2 (6 bases each). The clonotype comes from a female donor with breast cancer. Some clones in this sample may be carry-over from other donors' samples. Sequences were obtained from breast tumor tissue. CDR3 nucleotide sequence: TGTGCCAGCAGGGGGGGCGGAGGGGCAGATACGCAGTATTTT. It yields the protein CASRGGGGADTQYF.